The table lists the clone carrying this TCR beta chain with a count of one. Its antigen is as yet unknown. Samples had at least 6 million PBMCs isolated from them. V gave up 3 bases and J gave up 4 bases; unmatched junction bases: 8. The CDR3 contains 15 residues. The V gene's germline CDR1 is DFQATT and CDR2 SNEGSKA (reference sequence). Alongside a J-beta primer mix, a sample-barcoded 5' primer served in a second PCR lasting roughly 6 to 11 cycles. Tagging of each cDNA molecule was performed by a template-switch adaptor with 12 random nucleotides. TCRdb called the 5' RACE reads again in MiXCR, with one record for every CDR3 protein. Among just over 800,000 distinct CDR3 sequences, approximately 59% were seen once, and the ten largest hold 25% to 30%. This entry comes from a study of blood T cells in healthy people across ages. Findings and caveats of the study: No one knew whether donors had CMV, which possibly confounded expanded clonotype changes. Diversity figures based on one million T cells were deemed too low.

The chain recombines TRBV20-1 with TRBJ2-1, with 8 bases lining up with TRBD2. The source of this sequence is a man younger than 45 in good health. Sequencing used blood. The CDR3 bases are TGCAGTGCTAGCGGGGAGCGGGGGAATTACAATGAGCAGTTCTTC. Residues: CSASGERGNYNEQFF.